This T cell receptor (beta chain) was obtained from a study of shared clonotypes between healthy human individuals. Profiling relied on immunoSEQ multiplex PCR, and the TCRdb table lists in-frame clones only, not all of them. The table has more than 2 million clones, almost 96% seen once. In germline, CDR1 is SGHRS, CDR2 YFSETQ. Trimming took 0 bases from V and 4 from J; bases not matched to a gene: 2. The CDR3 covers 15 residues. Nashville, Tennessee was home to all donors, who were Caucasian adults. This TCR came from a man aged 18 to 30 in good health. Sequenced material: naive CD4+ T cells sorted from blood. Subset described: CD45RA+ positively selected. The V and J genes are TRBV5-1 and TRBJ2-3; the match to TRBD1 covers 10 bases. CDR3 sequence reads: CASSLGQGAADTQYF. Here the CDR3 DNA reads TGCGCCAGCAGCTTGGGACAGGGGGCCGCAGATACGCAGTATTTT. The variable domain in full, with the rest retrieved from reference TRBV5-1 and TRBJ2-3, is KAGVTQTPRYLIKTRGQQVTLSCSPISGHRSVSWYQQTPGQGLQFLFEYFSETQRNKGNFPGRFSGRQFSNSRSEMNVSTLELGDSALYLCASSLGQGAADTQYFGPGTRLTVL.